This T cell receptor (beta chain) is drawn from a study of radiotherapy plus CTLA-4 blockade in lung cancer. The germline V gene encodes CDR1 MNHNS and CDR2 SASEGT. This CDR3 has 17 amino acids. Trimming took off 2 bases at V and 4 bases at J, with 19 bases between the two ends. Produced via immunoSEQ multiplex PCR; TCRdb's table is partial and in-frame only. The sample yields over 80,000 clones, under 90% seen once. The chain carries TRBV6-1 and TRBJ2-3; D is possibly TRBD2 (6 bases). The TCR comes from a human donor with non-small cell lung cancer who had stable disease on radiotherapy plus ipilimumab. Source: peripheral blood, taken from a patient treated with radiotherapy plus ipilimumab. CDR3 sequence: CASSERVLAASSDTQYF. The CDR3 DNA is TGTGCCAGCAGTGAAAGGGTATTAGCGGCCTCTTCAGATACGCAGTATTTT.